A single sample gave rise to the 6 T cell receptor beta chains below, sequenced in a study of low-dose radiotherapy and immunotherapy resistance in tumors. Priming of first-strand cDNA relied on TRAV- and TRBV-specific primers (covering alpha and beta chains). It was with a constant-region primer and a V-primer adapter that TCRs were amplified over about 19 PCR cycles. TCRdb re-called the reads through MiXCR, storing one row per CDR3 protein. The sample has tens of thousands of distinct CDR3 sequences; over 15% are singletons. The sample's time point: before trial treatment. Sequenced material: PBMCs, taken before treatment. The receptors originated from a male donor with prostate cancer.

This clonotype was seen repeatedly, ten times or more. The gene calls are TRBV30 and TRBJ2-6; D may be TRBD1 (6 bases). The CDR3 spans 15 residues. Trimming removed 5 bases at V and 0 bases at J, with 11 bases between. Germline assignment: CDR1 GTSNPN and CDR2 SVGIG (reference sequence). In DNA form, the CDR3 reads TGTGCCTGGGGACAGCATCTCTCTGGGGCCAACGTCCTGACTTTC. It codes for CAWGQHLSGANVLTF.

Points on this clonotype: A clone one base away is much larger, so this may be a read error. The chain is built from TRBV20-1 and TRBJ2-3, with D perhaps being TRBD1 or TRBD2 (5 bases each). Germline V CDR1 and CDR2: DFQATT, SNEGSKA (reference sequence). This CDR3 has 15 amino acids. CDR3 in DNA: TGCAGTGCTCGAAGCGACAGTTCTAGCACAGATACGCCGTATTTT. It is translated as CSARSDSSSTDTPYF.

This clonotype has at least ten counts. The gene calls are TRBV12-3 or TRBV12-4 and TRBJ2-7; the match to TRBD1 covers 7 bases. V shed 5 bases, J shed 2 bases, and the junction held 6 bases outside the gene matches. The CDR3 runs to 14 residues. CDR3 in DNA: TGTGCCAGCAGTCGAGGGGACAGCACCTACGAGCAGTACTTC. This codes for CASSRGDSTYEQYF.

This clonotype has a count of ten or more. The chain recombines TRBV5-1 with TRBJ2-7; possibly TRBD1 or TRBD2 for D (5 bases each). The CDR3 has 15 amino acids. With 0 bases removed from V and 2 bases from J, the gap between germline ends came to 12 bases. The germline gives CDR1 SGHRS, CDR2 YFSETQ. DNA for the CDR3: TGCGCCAGCAGCTTGGACTCGGGGACCACCTACGAGCAGTACTTC. It is translated as CASSLDSGTTYEQYF.

This clonotype was counted at least ten times. The rearrangement joins TRBV3-1 to TRBJ2-4; 7 nucleotides align to TRBD1. With 4 bases clipped from V and 3 bases from J, the junction kept 12 bases outside the gene matches. Germline V gene sequence: CDR1 LGHDT, CDR2 YNNKEL (reference sequence). The CDR3 sequence is 17 residues long. As DNA, the CDR3 is TGTGCCAGCAGCCGATATTCCAGGGGGTCGGTCAAAAACATTCAGTACTTC. The encoded protein is CASSRYSRGSVKNIQYF. The full variable domain, rest sourced from reference TRBV3-1 and TRBJ2-4, is DTAVSQTPKYLVTQMGNDKSIKCEQNLGHDTMYWYKQDSKKFLKIMFSYNNKELIINETVPNRFSPKSPDKAHLNLHINSLELGDSAVYFCASSRYSRGSVKNIQYFGAGTRLSVL.

As to this clonotype: A far larger clone is one nucleotide away, so this likely arose from a read error. The chain is built from TRBV6-8 and TRBJ2-7; D not resolved. Germline lookup yields CDR1 MNHGY and CDR2 SAAAGT. This CDR3 region has 15 residues. Here the CDR3 reads CASSYSLEAPGELYF. CDR3 DNA: TGTGCCAGCAGTTACTCCCTTGAGGCCCCAGGCGAGCTGTACTTC.